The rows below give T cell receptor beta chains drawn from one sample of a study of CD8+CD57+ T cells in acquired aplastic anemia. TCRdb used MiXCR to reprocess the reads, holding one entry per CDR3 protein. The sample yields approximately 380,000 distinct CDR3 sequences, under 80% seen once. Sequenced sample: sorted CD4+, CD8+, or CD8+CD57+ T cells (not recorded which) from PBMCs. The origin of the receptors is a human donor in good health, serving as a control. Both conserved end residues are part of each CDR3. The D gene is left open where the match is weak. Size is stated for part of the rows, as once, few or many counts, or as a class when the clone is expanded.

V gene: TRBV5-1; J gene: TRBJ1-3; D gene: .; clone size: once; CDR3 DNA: TGTGCCAGCAGCGGCACCGCAAACACCATATATTTT; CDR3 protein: CASSGTANTIYF
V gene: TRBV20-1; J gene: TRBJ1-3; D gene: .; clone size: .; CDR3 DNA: TGCAGTGCTAGGGCTGAGTGGCGGGGTATATATTTT; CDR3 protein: CSARAEWRGIYF
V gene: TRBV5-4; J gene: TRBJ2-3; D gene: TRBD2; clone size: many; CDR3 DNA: TGTGCCAGCAGCCCTATCCCTAGCGGGGGGGTGACAGATACGCAGTATTTT; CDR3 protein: CASSPIPSGGVTDTQYF
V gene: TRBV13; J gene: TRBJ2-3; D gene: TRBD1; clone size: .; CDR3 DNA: TGTGCCAGCAGCGGACGGGACAGGGACCCCAGGGCAGATACGCAGTATTTT; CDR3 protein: CASSGRDRDPRADTQYF
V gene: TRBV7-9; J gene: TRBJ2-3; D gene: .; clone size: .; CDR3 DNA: TGTGCCAGCAGCTTCGGCACCACAGATACGCAGTATTTT; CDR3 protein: CASSFGTTDTQYF
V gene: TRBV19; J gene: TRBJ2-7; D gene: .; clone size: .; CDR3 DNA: TGTGCCAGTAGTATGGCGGCCAGGGCAGTCGAGCAGTACTTC; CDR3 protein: CASSMAARAVEQYF
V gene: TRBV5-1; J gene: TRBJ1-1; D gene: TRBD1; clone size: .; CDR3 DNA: TGCGCCAGCAGCCGGGACAGGAAAGCCGAAGCTTTCTTT; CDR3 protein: CASSRDRKAEAFF
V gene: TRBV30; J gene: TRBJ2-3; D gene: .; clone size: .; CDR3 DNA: TGTGCCTGGAGTGGGACAGATACGCAGTATTTT; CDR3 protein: CAWSGTDTQYF
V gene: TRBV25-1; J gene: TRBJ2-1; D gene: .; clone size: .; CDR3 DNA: TGTGCCAGCCGAGACAGGTATCTCTACAATGAGCAGTTCTTC; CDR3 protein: CASRDRYLYNEQFF
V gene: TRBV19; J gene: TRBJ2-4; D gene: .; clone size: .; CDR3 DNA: TGTGCCACTAGTAAGGGACTGTCGGCCAACTACGTGCAGTACTTC; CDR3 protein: CATSKGLSANYVQYF
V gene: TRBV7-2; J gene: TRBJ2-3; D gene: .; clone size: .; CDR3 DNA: .; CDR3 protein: CASSWRERSFGSGF
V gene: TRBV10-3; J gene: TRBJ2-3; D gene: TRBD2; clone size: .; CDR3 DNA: TGTGCCATCAGCACACTAGCGGGGGGGCTCGCAGATACGCAGTATTTT; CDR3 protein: CAISTLAGGLADTQYF
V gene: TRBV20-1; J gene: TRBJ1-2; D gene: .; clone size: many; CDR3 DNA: TGCAGTGCTAGAGATGGCAGAAACTATGGCTACACCTTC; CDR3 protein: CSARDGRNYGYTF
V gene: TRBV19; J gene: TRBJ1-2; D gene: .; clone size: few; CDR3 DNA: TGTGCCAGTAGACCGATTCAGGGAGCTAACTATGGCTACACCTTC; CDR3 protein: CASRPIQGANYGYTF
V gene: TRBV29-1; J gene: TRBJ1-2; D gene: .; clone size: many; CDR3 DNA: TGCAGCGTTGAAGTATCAGCCTATGGCTACACCTTC; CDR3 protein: CSVEVSAYGYTF
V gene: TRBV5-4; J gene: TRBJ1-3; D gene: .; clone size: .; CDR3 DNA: TGTGCCAGCAGCCAAGCGAGTCCGGGGGCTGGAAACACCATATATTTT; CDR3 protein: CASSQASPGAGNTIYF
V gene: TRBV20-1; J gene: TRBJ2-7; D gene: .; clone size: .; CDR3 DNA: TGCAGTACTAATTCTTTAGCAGATAGCTCCTACGAGCAGTACTTC; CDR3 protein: CSTNSLADSSYEQYF
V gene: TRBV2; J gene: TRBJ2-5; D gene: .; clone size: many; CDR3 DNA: TGTGCCAGCAGTGAAGTGGGGGGGGCCAGAGAGACCCAGTACTTC; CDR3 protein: CASSEVGGARETQYF
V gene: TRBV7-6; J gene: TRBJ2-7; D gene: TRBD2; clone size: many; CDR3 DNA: TGTGCCAGCAGCTTAGGAGCGGGGGAAGCCTACGAGCAGTACTTC; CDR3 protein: CASSLGAGEAYEQYF
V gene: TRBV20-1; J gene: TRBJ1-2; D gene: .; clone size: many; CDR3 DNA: TGCAGTGCTAGAGGTAGCCAAACTTATGGCTACACCTTC; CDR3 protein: CSARGSQTYGYTF
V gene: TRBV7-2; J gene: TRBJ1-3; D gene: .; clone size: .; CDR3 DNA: TGTGCCAGCAGAGGGGAGTTGACTGGAAACACCATATATTTT; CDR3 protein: CASRGELTGNTIYF
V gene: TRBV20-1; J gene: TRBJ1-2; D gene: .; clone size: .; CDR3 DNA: TGCAGTGCTCACGGTGGCGGGCGAGGCTACACCTTC; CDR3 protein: CSAHGGGRGYTF
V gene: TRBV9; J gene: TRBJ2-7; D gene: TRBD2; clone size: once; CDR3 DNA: TGTGCCAGCAGTGAGTGGACAGCGGGGGGACTCCCCTACGAGCAGTACTTC; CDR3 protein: CASSEWTAGGLPYEQYF
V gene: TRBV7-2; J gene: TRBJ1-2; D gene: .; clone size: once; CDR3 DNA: TGTGCCAGCAGCTTAGTCATGGGGGGCTATGGCTACACCTTC; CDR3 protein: CASSLVMGGYGYTF
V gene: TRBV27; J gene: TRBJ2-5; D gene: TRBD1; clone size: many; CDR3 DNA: TGTGCCAGCAGTTCTAACAGGGGGAAAGAGACCCAGTACTTC; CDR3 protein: CASSSNRGKETQYF
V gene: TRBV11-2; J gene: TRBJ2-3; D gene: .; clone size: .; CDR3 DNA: TGTGCCAGCAGCCGAGGGGTCCAAGCAGATACGCAGTATTTT; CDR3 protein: CASSRGVQADTQYF
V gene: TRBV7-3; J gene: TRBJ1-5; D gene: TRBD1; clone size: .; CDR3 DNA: TGTGCCAGCAGCGCCTCCGGGACAGGGACTGAAGCTTTCCAGCATTTT; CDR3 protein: CASSASGTGTEAFQHF
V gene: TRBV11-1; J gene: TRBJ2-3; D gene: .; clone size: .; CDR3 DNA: TGTGCCAGCGCAATCCCGCGGGGGCCCGATACGCAGTATTTT; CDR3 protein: CASAIPRGPDTQYF
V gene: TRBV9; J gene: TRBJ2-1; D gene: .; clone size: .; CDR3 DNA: TGTGCCAGCACCGTAGGGCAGGACCGCGAGCAGTACTTCTTC; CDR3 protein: CASTVGQDREQYFF
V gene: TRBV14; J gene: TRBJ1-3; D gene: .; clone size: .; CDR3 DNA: TGTGCCAGCAGCCAAGAAGGGACACCGAAGTCTGGAAACACCATATATTTT; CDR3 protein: CASSQEGTPKSGNTIYF
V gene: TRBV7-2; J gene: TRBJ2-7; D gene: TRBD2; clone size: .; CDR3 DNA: TGTGCCAGCAGCTTTGCCGGGACTAGCGGGGGTCGAGCCTACGAGCAGTACTTC; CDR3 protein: CASSFAGTSGGRAYEQYF
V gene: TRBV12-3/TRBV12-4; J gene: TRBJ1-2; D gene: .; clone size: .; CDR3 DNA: TGTGCCAGCAGGGGGACCGCTTATGGCTACACCTTC; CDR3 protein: CASRGTAYGYTF
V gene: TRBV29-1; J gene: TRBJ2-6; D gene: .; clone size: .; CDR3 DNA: TGCAGCGCAAATACTGGGGCCCACGTCGTGACTTTC; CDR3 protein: CSANTGAHVVTF
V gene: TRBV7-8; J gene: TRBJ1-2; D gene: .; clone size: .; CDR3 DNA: TGTGCCAGCAGCTTTGTGAGGGAGGCCTATGGCTACACCTTC; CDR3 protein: CASSFVREAYGYTF
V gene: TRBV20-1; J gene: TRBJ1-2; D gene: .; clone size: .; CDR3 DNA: TGCAGTGCTACAGGGTCGCATTATCCCTACACCTTC; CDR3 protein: CSATGSHYPYTF
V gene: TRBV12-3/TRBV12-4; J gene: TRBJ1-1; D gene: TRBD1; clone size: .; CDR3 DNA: TGTGCCAGCAGTTTAAACAGGGGGGACAACATAAACACTGAAGCTTTCTTT; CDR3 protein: CASSLNRGDNINTEAFF
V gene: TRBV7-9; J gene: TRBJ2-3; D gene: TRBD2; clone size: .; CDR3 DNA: TGTGCCATCAGCGAGACTAGCGGGATCACAGATACGCAGTATTTT; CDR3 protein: CAISETSGITDTQYF
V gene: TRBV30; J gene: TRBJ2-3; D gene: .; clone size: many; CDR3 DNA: TGTGCCTGGAATACAGGTGTTGGGACAGATACGCAGTATTTT; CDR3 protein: CAWNTGVGTDTQYF
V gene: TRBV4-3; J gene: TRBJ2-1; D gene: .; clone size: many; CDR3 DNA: TGCGCCAGCAGCCAAGATTTGGCGGGGGCGTTAAATGAGCAGTTCTTC; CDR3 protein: CASSQDLAGALNEQFF
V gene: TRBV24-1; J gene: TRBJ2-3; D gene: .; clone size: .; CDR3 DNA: TGTGCCAGCAGTGACGAACAGGGCACAGACACGGAGTATTTT; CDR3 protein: CASSDEQGTDTEYF
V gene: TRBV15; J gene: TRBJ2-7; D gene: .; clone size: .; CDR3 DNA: TGTGCCACCAGCAGAGGGGGAGCGGCCGATGGGCAGTACTTC; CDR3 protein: CATSRGGAADGQYF
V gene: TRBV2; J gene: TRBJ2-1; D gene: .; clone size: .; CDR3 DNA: TGTGCCAGCAGCTTAGATAGCGGAAACAGTGAGCAGTTCTTC; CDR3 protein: CASSLDSGNSEQFF
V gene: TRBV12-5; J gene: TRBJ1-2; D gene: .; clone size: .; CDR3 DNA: TGTGCTAGTGGTACCGGATCGACTCTGACGCCGGCCCTTTACTTC; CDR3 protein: CASGTGSTLTPALYF
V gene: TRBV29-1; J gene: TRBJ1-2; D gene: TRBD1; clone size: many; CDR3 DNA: TGCAGCGCCCTAACAGGGGGCAGGGATGGCTACACCTTC; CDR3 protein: CSALTGGRDGYTF
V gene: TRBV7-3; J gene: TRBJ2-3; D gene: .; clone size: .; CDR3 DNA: TGTGCCACCAGCCAGGAGGTTACCCACGACCAGTATTTT; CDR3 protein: CATSQEVTHDQYF
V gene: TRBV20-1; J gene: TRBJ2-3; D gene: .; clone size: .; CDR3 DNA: TGCAGTGCTAGGCCCTGGACGGGCAGCGATACGCAGTATTTT; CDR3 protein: CSARPWTGSDTQYF
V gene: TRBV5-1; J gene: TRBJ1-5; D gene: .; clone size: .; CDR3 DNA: TGCGCCAGCAGCTCCGCTACCGTAGAGACTCAGCCCCAGCATTTT; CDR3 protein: CASSSATVETQPQHF
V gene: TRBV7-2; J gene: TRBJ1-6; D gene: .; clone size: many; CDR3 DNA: TGTGCCAGCAGCTTAGGTCGAGGAACAGACTATAATTCACCCCTCCACTTT; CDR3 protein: CASSLGRGTDYNSPLHF
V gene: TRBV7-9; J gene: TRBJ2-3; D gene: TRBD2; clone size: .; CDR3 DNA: TGTGCCAGCAGCCCAGATAGCGGGGACGCCAGAGATACGCAGTATTTT; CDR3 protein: CASSPDSGDARDTQYF
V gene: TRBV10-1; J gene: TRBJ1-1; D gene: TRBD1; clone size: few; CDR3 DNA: TGCGCCCGGACAGGGGCGAACACTGAAGCTTTCTTT; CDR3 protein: CARTGANTEAFF
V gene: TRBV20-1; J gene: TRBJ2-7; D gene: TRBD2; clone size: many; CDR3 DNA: TGCAGTGCCCAATGGGGGGGGGAAAATTACGAGCAGTACTTC; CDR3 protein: CSAQWGGENYEQYF
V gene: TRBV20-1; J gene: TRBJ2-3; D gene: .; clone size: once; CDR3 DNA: TGCAGTGCTAGAGGAACCGGGGGCACAGATACGCAGTATTTT; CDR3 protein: CSARGTGGTDTQYF
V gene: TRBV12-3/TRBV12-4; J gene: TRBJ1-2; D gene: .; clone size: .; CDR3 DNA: TGTGCCAGCAGTTCGACAGTAGGCTATGGCTACACCTTC; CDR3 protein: CASSSTVGYGYTF
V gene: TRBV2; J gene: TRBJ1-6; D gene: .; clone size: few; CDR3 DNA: TGTGCCAGCAGCTTAGACAGCTATAATTCACCCCTCCACTTT; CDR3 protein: CASSLDSYNSPLHF
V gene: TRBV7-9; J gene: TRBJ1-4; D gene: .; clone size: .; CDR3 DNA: TGTGTTACCCAGGGCCGCTTCAATGAAAAACTGTTTTTT; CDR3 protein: CVTQGRFNEKLFF